A selection of T cell receptor beta chains follows, all from one sample in a study of cytomegalovirus exposure and HLA in healthy donors. Only in-frame clones appear in the TCRdb table, and some are missing; sequencing was by immunoSEQ multiplex PCR. The sample consists of approximately 140,000 clones, approximately 73% of them appearing once. The sample taken for sequencing was PBMCs. These receptors all come from a woman between 18 and 30 years old in good health and CMV-seronegative. CDR3s include the opening cysteine and the closing phenylalanine or tryptophan.

V	J	CDR3
TRBV19	TRBJ2-6	CASSRGGVGANVLTF
TRBV9	TRBJ2-2	CASSVGGIRTGELFF
TRBV5-6	TRBJ2-2	CASSSDRGTGELFF
TRBV6-1	TRBJ1-3	CASSEGTGGNTIYF
TRBV30	TRBJ2-5	CAWKLTGAPQETQYF
TRBV4-3	TRBJ2-1	CASSQDRQGHNEQFF
TRBV7-2	TRBJ1-2	CASSLARQGGGYTF
TRBV19	TRBJ2-1	CASLDSAYNEQFF
TRBV7-8	TRBJ1-2	CASSAYGTVGTYGYTF
TRBV11-3	TRBJ1-1	CASSLGGRNTEAFF
TRBV5-1	TRBJ2-3	CASSLGAPRGTDTQYF
TRBV7-4	TRBJ1-3	CASSEPDRESGNTIYF
TRBV5-4	TRBJ2-1	CASSSRRGGLNEQFF
TRBV5-5	TRBJ1-1	CASSLGDRGVTEAFF
TRBV10-3	TRBJ2-1	CAINPGRVEAYNEQFF
TRBV4-3	TRBJ2-1	CASSQVAGGSGEQFF
TRBV11-3	TRBJ2-5	CASSLKAYGLAEEKTQYF
TRBV20-1	TRBJ1-4	CSAFFNEKLFF
TRBV12-5	TRBJ2-1	CASGLVPPGHEQFF
TRBV29-1	TRBJ1-1	CSVRDSMNTEAFF
TRBV28	TRBJ2-5	CASSPPARETQYF
TRBV28	TRBJ2-2	CASSLTGVGELFF
TRBV5-1	TRBJ1-2	CASSLGQGVVNYGYTF
TRBV9	TRBJ2-7	CASSPRDKDYEQYF
TRBV5-6	TRBJ1-1	CASSWRTEAFF
TRBV19	TRBJ2-7	CASSIVDRGYEQYF